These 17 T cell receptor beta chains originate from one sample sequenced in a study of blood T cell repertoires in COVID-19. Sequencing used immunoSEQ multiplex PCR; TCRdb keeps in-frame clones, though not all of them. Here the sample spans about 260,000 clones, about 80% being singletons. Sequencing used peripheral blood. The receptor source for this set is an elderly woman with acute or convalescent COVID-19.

Here the CDR3 reads CASSPQTSGNTGELFF. The CDR3 DNA sequence: TGTGCCAGCAGCCCACAGACTAGCGGAAACACCGGGGAGCTGTTTTTT. The genes are TRBV3-1 (or the pseudogene TRBV3-2) and TRBJ2-2; 9 bases agree with TRBD2. Per the germline V gene, CDR1 is LGHDT and CDR2 is YNNKEL (reference sequence). CDR3 length equals 16 residues. Trimming removed 4 bases from V and 2 bases from J; junction bases left unmatched: 5.

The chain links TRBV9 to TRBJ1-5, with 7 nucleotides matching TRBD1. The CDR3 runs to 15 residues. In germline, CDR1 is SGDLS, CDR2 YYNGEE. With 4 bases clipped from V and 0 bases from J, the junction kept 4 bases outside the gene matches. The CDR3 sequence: CASSQGGDSNQPQHF. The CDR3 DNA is TGTGCCAGCAGCCAGGGGGGAGATAGCAATCAGCCCCAGCATTTT.

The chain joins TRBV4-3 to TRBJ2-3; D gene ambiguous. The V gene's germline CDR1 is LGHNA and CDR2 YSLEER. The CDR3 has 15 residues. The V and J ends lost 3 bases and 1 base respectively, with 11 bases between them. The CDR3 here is CASSQSTGGTDTQYF. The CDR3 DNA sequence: TGCGCCAGCAGCCAGTCGACCGGAGGCACAGATACGCAGTATTTT.

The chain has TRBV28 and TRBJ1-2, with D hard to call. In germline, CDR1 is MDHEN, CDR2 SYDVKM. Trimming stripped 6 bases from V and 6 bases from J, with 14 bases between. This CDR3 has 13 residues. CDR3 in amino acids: CASSSSAFDGYTF. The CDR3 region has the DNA TGTGCCAGCAGCTCTAGTGCGTTCGATGGCTACACCTTC.

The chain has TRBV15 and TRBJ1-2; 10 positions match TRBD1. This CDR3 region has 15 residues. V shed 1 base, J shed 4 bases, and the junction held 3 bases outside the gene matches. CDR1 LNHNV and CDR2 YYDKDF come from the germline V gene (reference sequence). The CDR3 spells CATSRVGTGVYGYTF. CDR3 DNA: TGTGCCACCAGCAGAGTGGGGACAGGGGTCTATGGCTACACCTTC.

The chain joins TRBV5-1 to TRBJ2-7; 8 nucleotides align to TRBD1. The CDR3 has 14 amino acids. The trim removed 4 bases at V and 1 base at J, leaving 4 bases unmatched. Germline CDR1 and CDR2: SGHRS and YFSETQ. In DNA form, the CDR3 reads TGCGCCAGCAGCCGAAGACAGGGGTCCTACGAGCAGTACTTC. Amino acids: CASSRRQGSYEQYF.

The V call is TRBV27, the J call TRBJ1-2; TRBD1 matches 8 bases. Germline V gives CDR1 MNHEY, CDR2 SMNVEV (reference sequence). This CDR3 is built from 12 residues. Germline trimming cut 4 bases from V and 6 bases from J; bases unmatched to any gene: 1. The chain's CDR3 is CASSSTGDGYTF. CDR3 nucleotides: TGTGCCAGCAGTTCGACAGGGGATGGCTACACCTTC.

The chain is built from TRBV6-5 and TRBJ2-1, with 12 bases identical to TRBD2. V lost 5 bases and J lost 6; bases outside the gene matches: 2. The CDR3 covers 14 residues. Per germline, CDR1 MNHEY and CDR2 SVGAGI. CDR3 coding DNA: TGTGCCAGCAGTACGACTAGCGGGAGCAATGAGCAGTTCTTC. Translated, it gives CASSTTSGSNEQFF.

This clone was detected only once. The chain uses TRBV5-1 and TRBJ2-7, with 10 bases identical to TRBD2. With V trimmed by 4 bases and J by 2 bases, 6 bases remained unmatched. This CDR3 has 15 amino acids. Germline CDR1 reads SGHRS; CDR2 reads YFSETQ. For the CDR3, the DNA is TGCGCCAGCAGCCCGCTAGCGGGGGACCCCTACGAGCAGTACTTC. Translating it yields CASSPLAGDPYEQYF.

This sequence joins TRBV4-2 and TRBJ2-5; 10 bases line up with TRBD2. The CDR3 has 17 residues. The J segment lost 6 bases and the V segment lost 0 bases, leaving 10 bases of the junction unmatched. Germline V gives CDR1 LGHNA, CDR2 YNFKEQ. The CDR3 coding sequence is TGTGCCAGCAGCCAAGATGCGTCCAGCGGGGGGGCTCAGACCCAGTACTTC. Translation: CASSQDASSGGAQTQYF.

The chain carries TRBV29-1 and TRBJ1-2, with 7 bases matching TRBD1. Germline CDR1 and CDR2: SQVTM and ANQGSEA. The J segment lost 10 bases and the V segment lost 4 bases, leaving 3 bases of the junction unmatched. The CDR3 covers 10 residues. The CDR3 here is CSVGDRVYTF. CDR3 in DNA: TGCAGCGTTGGTGACAGGGTCTACACCTTC.

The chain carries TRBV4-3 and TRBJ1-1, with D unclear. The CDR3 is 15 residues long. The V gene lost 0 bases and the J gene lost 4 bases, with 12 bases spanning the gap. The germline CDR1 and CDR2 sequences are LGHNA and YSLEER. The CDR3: CASSQDFGDTTEAFF. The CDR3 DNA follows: TGCGCCAGCAGCCAAGACTTCGGAGATACCACTGAAGCTTTCTTT.

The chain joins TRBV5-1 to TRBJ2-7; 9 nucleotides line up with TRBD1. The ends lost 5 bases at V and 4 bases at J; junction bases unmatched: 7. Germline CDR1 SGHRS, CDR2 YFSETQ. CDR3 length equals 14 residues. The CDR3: CASRDGQGLYEQYF. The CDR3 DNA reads TGCGCCAGCAGGGATGGACAGGGGTTATACGAGCAGTACTTC.

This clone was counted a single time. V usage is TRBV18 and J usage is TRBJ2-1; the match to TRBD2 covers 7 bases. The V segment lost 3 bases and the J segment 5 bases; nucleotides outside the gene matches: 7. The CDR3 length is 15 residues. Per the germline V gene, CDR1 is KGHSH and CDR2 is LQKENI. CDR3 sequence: CASSPTSARNNEQFF. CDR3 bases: TGTGCCAGCTCACCCACTAGCGCACGAAACAATGAGCAGTTCTTC.

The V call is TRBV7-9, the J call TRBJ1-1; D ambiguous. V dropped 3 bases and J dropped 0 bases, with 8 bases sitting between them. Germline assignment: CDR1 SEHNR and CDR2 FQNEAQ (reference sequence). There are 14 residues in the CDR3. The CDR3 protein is CASSFSLMNTEAFF. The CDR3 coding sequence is TGTGCCAGCAGCTTTAGTTTAATGAACACTGAAGCTTTCTTT. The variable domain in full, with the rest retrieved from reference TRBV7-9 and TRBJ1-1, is DTGVSQNPRHKITKRGQNVTFRCDPISEHNRLYWYRQTLGQGPEFLTYFQNEAQLEKSRLLSDRFSAERPKGSFSTLEIQRTEQGDSAMYLCASSFSLMNTEAFFGQGTRLTVV.

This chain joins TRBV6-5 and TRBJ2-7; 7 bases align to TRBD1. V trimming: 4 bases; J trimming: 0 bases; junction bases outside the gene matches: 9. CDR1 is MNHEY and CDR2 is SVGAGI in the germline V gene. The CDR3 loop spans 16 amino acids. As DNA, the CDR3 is TGTGCCAGCAGTTCCACGCCCCGGGACAGCTCCTACGAGCAGTACTTC. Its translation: CASSSTPRDSSYEQYF.

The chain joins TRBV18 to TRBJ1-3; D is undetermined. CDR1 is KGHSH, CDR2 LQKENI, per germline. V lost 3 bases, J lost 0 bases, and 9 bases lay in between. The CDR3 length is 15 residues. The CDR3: CASSPDLASGNTIYF. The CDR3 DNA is TGTGCCAGCTCACCTGACCTAGCCTCTGGAAACACCATATATTTT.